These 32 T cell receptor beta chains were all obtained from the same sample, sequenced in a study of shared clonotypes between healthy human individuals. TCRdb's table, derived via immunoSEQ multiplex PCR, lists solely in-frame clones and lacks some. The profile shows 470,000 or so clones, about 72% of them singletons. The sequenced sample consisted of PBMCs. Source of these receptors: a woman aged 40-49 years in good health. Some clones in this sample may be carry-over from other donors' samples.

This clone was seen ten or more times. Other DNA sequences in the same sample also yield this CDR3. This rearrangement joins TRBV7-3 to TRBJ2-2; D gene ambiguous. The germline gives CDR1 SGHTA, CDR2 FQGTGA. There are 14 residues in the CDR3. V lost 2 bases and J 2 bases, leaving 6 bases between the germline ends. The CDR3 is CASSLGLNTGELFF. In nucleotides, the CDR3 is TGTGCCAGCAGCTTAGGGCTTAACACCGGGGAGCTGTTTTTT. Variable domain in full (rest from reference TRBV7-3 and TRBJ2-2): GAGVSQTPSNKVTEKGKYVELRCDPISGHTALYWYRQSLGQGPEFLIYFQGTGAADDSGLPNDRFFAVRPEGSVSTLKIQRTERGDSAVYLCASSLGLNTGELFFGEGSRLTVL.

The chain combines TRBV28 with TRBJ2-6; 7 bases are a match to TRBD2. This CDR3 is 15 amino acids long. CDR1 is MDHEN and CDR2 is SYDVKM in the germline V gene. V was pared by 7 bases and J by 0 bases, with 3 bases of the junction left unmatched. The CDR3 DNA is TGTGCCAGCACTCCGGGGGGCTCTGGGGCCAACGTCCTGACTTTC. Residues: CASTPGGSGANVLTF.

V and J are TRBV29-1 and TRBJ2-1, with 11 bases lining up with TRBD2. The germline CDR1 and CDR2 sequences are SQVTM and ANQGSEA. CDR3 length equals 15 residues. J was trimmed by 0 bases and V by 6 bases; bases with no gene match: 4. CDR3 protein: CSVFGLAGSYNEQFF. CDR3 coding DNA: TGCAGCGTCTTCGGACTAGCGGGCTCCTACAATGAGCAGTTCTTC.

This chain links TRBV5-1 with TRBJ2-3; D unresolved. Trimming took off 0 bases at V and 2 bases at J, with 10 bases between the two ends. CDR3 size: 15 residues. Germline loops: CDR1 SGHRS, CDR2 YFSETQ. CDR3 DNA: TGCGCCAGCAGCTTGGACAGCGAATACACAGATACGCAGTATTTT. Translating gives CASSLDSEYTDTQYF. Filled out from reference TRBV5-1 and TRBJ2-3, the complete variable domain reads KAGVTQTPRYLIKTRGQQVTLSCSPISGHRSVSWYQQTPGQGLQFLFEYFSETQRNKGNFPGRFSGRQFSNSRSEMNVSTLELGDSALYLCASSLDSEYTDTQYFGPGTRLTVL.

The chain links TRBV30 to TRBJ1-6; D is unresolved. Deletions cut 3 bases from V and 4 bases from J, with 10 bases between. The V gene's germline CDR1 is GTSNPN and CDR2 SVGIG (reference sequence). The CDR3 is made up of 14 amino acids. The CDR3 coding sequence is TGTGCCTGGAGCAGCTCATCTTATAATTCACCCCTCCACTTT. Translation: CAWSSSSYNSPLHF.

V and J are TRBV10-3 and TRBJ2-6; D remains ambiguous. Trimming removed 8 bases at V and 0 bases at J, with 14 bases between. Germline CDR1 is ENHRY and CDR2 is SYGVKD. The CDR3 spans 16 residues. The DNA for the CDR3 is TGTGCCATCCCCGGCCCAGTTTTCTCTGGGGCCAACGTCCTGACTTTC. It encodes CAIPGPVFSGANVLTF.

V gene TRBV7-8 combines with J gene TRBJ1-2; D possibly corresponds to TRBD1 (5 bases). Trimming shortened V by 2 bases and J by 3 bases, and 16 bases separated the two germline ends. Germline assignment: CDR1 SGHVS and CDR2 FQNEAQ. CDR3 length equals 16 residues. This CDR3 reads CASSLMRGPGDYGYTF. CDR3 DNA: TGTGCCAGCAGCTTAATGAGGGGCCCCGGGGACTATGGCTACACCTTC.

J is TRBJ2-1 and V is TRBV6-5; tentatively, D is TRBD1 or TRBD2 (5 bases each). Germline loops: CDR1 MNHEY, CDR2 SVGAGI. V was trimmed by 0 bases and J by 7 bases, leaving 10 bases between them. The CDR3 spans 14 residues. Here the CDR3 reads CASSYSSGGNEQFF. The CDR3 DNA reads TGTGCCAGCAGTTACTCGAGTGGGGGAAATGAGCAGTTCTTC.

For this clone: One end of the junction is discordant with germline, which a read error may explain. V gene TRBV30 combines with J gene TRBJ2-3, with 8 bases lining up with TRBD2. This CDR3 has 10 residues. Germline CDR1 is GTSNPN and CDR2 is SVGIG (reference sequence). The CDR3: CAWGRTGTRF. The CDR3 bases are TGTGCCTGGGGCAGGACCGGGACTAGGTTT.

This sequence joins TRBV7-8 and TRBJ1-1, with D hard to call. Germline V gene sequence: CDR1 SGHVS, CDR2 FQNEAQ. V was trimmed by 5 bases and J by 4 bases, leaving 11 bases between them. The CDR3 is made up of 13 amino acids. This CDR3 is CASSPRRITEAFF. Written as DNA, the CDR3 is TGTGCCAGCAGCCCTAGAAGAATCACTGAAGCTTTCTTT.

This clone was seen a single time. The chain is built from TRBV11-2 and TRBJ1-2; 11 bases map to TRBD1. The CDR3 contains 14 residues. Germline V gene lookup returns CDR1 SGHAT and CDR2 FQNNGV. J lost 9 bases, V lost 6 bases, and 9 bases had no gene match. The CDR3 here is CASSNPRDRGSYTF. CDR3 coding DNA: TGTGCCAGCAGTAACCCCCGGGACAGGGGGAGCTACACCTTC.

Points on this clone: This may arise from a read error, as a much more abundant clone is one base away. The same CDR3 can be traced to other DNA sequences in this sample. This CDR3 is CSVAEGYSNQPQHF. The CDR3 DNA reads TGCAGCGTTGCTGAGGGCTATAGCAATCAGCCCCAGCATTTT. This chain connects TRBV29-1 to TRBJ1-5; D remains ambiguous. Germline-derived CDR1 and CDR2 are SQVTM and ANQGSEA. This CDR3 has 14 amino acids. Trimming shortened V by 4 bases and J by 0 bases, and 10 bases separated the two germline ends.

The chain carries TRBV28 and TRBJ2-6, with 7 bases lining up with TRBD1. The ends lost 5 bases at V and 5 bases at J; junction bases unmatched: 9. The CDR3 has 16 amino acids. Per germline, CDR1 MDHEN and CDR2 SYDVKM. CDR3 nucleotides: TGTGCCAGCAGTCCCTCGAAGGGGGCCAGGGCCAACGTCCTGACTTTC. It codes for CASSPSKGARANVLTF.

This chain uses TRBV21-1 with TRBJ1-2. TRBV21-1 is a documented pseudogene. The CDR3 runs to 16 residues. The CDR3 DNA reads as TGTGCCAGCAGCAAAGCGAGAGAACTGATCATCTATGGCTACACCTTC. Protein product: CASSKARELIIYGYTF.

V gene TRBV5-1 combines with J gene TRBJ1-4; no reliable D call. V lost 0 bases, J lost 8 bases, and 8 bases lay in between. Looked up from germline, CDR1 is SGHRS and CDR2 is YFSETQ. CDR3 size: 13 residues. The CDR3 spells CASSLDAVEKLFF. Written as DNA, the CDR3 is TGCGCCAGCAGCTTGGACGCAGTCGAAAAACTGTTTTTT.

Worth noting for this clone: A far more abundant clone sits one base away, making this likely a read error. The chain is built from TRBV7-9 and TRBJ2-7; 11 bases map to TRBD1. CDR3 size: 19 residues. Trimming removed 5 bases from V and 2 bases from J; junction bases left unmatched: 17. The germline CDR1 and CDR2 sequences are SEHNR and FQNEAQ (reference sequence). CDR3 protein: CASSTDRGRGDYHPYEQYF. CDR3 nucleotide sequence: TGTGCCAGCAGCACGGACAGGGGGCGCGGGGACTATCACCCCTACGAGCAGTACTTC.

The rearrangement uses TRBV19 and TRBJ2-7; 9 bases are shared with TRBD1. The ends lost 0 bases at V and 2 bases at J; junction bases unmatched: 14. The CDR3 is 19 residues long. Looked up from germline, CDR1 is LNHDA and CDR2 is SQIVND (reference sequence). CDR3 DNA: TGTGCCAGTAGTATAGAGCCCAAAGCGAACAGGGGGCGCCCCTACGAGCAGTACTTC. Amino acid sequence: CASSIEPKANRGRPYEQYF.

This sequence joins TRBV19 and TRBJ2-1; perhaps TRBD2 as D (6 bases). CDR3 length: 17 residues. From germline, CDR1 is LNHDA and CDR2 SQIVND (reference sequence). V was trimmed by 1 base and J by 0 bases, leaving 13 bases between them. CDR3 in amino acids: CASSIAPGRSSYNEQFF. DNA of the CDR3: TGTGCCAGTAGTATAGCCCCAGGGAGGAGCTCCTACAATGAGCAGTTCTTC.

This chain links TRBV27 with TRBJ2-1, with D possibly TRBD2 on 6 matching bases. Germline V gene sequence: CDR1 MNHEY, CDR2 SMNVEV (reference sequence). This CDR3 is built from 15 residues. V lost 5 bases to trimming and J lost 3 bases, with 14 bases between them. CDR3 loop: CASSRERPNYNEQFF. The CDR3 DNA reads TGTGCCAGCAGTCGGGAGCGCCCAAACTACAATGAGCAGTTCTTC.

V and J are TRBV28 and TRBJ2-7, with 13 bases matching TRBD2. Germline CDR1 MDHEN, CDR2 SYDVKM. V gave up 6 bases and J gave up 0 bases; unmatched junction bases: 2. CDR3 length equals 15 residues. The CDR3 DNA follows: TGTGCCAGCAGACGGACTAGCGGGGGCTCCTACGAGCAGTACTTC. As protein: CASRRTSGGSYEQYF.

The chain uses TRBV30 and TRBJ1-1, with 8 bases lining up with TRBD1. This CDR3 comprises 15 residues. CDR1 is GTSNPN and CDR2 is SVGIG in the germline V gene (reference sequence). Trimming at V came to 3 bases and at J to 6 bases, leaving 12 bases not matched to a gene. The CDR3 DNA reads TGTGCCTGGAGGCCCCGACAGGGGAAAGGAGCTGAAGCTTTCTTT. Its translation is CAWRPRQGKGAEAFF.

The rearrangement links TRBV5-1 to TRBJ1-6; 7 bases are a match to TRBD1. The V segment lost 4 bases and the J segment 7 bases; nucleotides outside the gene matches: 8. Germline lookup yields CDR1 SGHRS and CDR2 YFSETQ. CDR3 length: 15 amino acids. For the CDR3, the DNA is TGCGCCAGCAGCCCGTCCGGGACAGAAAATTCACCCCTCCACTTT. Translation: CASSPSGTENSPLHF.

This clone appeared once. The chain has TRBV2 and TRBJ2-1; the match to TRBD2 covers 7 bases. Germline V lookup: CDR1 SNHLY, CDR2 FYNNEI. This CDR3 has 17 amino acids. J gave up 5 bases and V 6 bases, and 16 bases lay outside the gene matches. The CDR3 protein is CASSVPSGTNYNNEQFF. The CDR3 DNA is TGTGCCAGCAGCGTTCCGTCCGGGACTAACTATAACAATGAGCAGTTCTTC.

In nucleotides, the CDR3 is TGTGCCAGCAGTTCGACAGGTCGGGAGACCCAGTACTTC. It translates to CASSSTGRETQYF. The gene calls are TRBV6-5 and TRBJ2-5; the D gene is possibly TRBD1 (6 bases). The CDR3 is 13 amino acids. Germline V CDR1 and CDR2: MNHEY, SVGAGI. The V end lost 4 bases, the J end lost 5 bases, and 11 bases lay between the germline ends.

The chain couples TRBV10-3 to TRBJ2-1; TRBD2 matches 10 bases. Unmatched junction bases numbered 4, after V lost 4 bases and J lost 7 bases. CDR1 ENHRY and CDR2 SYGVKD come from the germline V gene. The CDR3 runs 14 residues. The CDR3, as DNA: TGTGCCATCAGTGGGACTAGCGGCAGGAATGAGCAGTTCTTC. Residues: CAISGTSGRNEQFF.

The rearrangement links TRBV27 to TRBJ2-1; 9 bases line up with TRBD1. Germline V CDR1 and CDR2: MNHEY, SMNVEV (reference sequence). Losses at the gene ends were 6 bases for V and 6 bases for J; bases not matched to a gene: 6. The CDR3 loop spans 14 amino acids. The CDR3 DNA is TGTGCCAGCAGGGGGGACAGGGTTGGCAATGAGCAGTTCTTC. Translation gives CASRGDRVGNEQFF.

The V gene is TRBV2, the J gene TRBJ1-2; D might be TRBD1 (5 bases). Between the trimmed V and J ends, which lost 8 bases and 6 bases, there was a span of 10 bases. The CDR3 runs to 11 residues. CDR1 is SNHLY and CDR2 is FYNNEI in the germline V gene. The CDR3 loop reads CASGTSNGYTF. As DNA, the CDR3 is TGTGCCAGCGGGACCAGTAATGGCTACACCTTC.

J is TRBJ1-2 and V is TRBV5-1; TRBD1 matches 8 bases. The CDR3 has 13 residues. Per germline, CDR1 SGHRS and CDR2 YFSETQ. Trimming took 4 bases from V and 7 from J; bases not matched to a gene: 6. This chain's CDR3 is CASSHGQGSGYTF. CDR3 DNA: TGCGCCAGCAGCCACGGACAGGGCTCTGGCTACACCTTC. Full variable domain (remainder filled in from reference TRBV5-1 and TRBJ1-2): KAGVTQTPRYLIKTRGQQVTLSCSPISGHRSVSWYQQTPGQGLQFLFEYFSETQRNKGNFPGRFSGRQFSNSRSEMNVSTLELGDSALYLCASSHGQGSGYTFGSGTRLTVV.

The V and J genes are TRBV5-1 and TRBJ2-1; 7 bases map to TRBD2. V shed 4 bases and J 10 bases; nucleotides not matched to a gene: 11. CDR1 is SGHRS, CDR2 YFSETQ, per germline. CDR3 length equals 14 residues. CDR3 residues: CASSPDRGGYEQFF. Written as DNA, the CDR3 is TGCGCCAGCAGCCCTGACCGGGGAGGGTACGAGCAGTTCTTC.

Remarks on this clone: This sample includes further DNA sequences coding for the same CDR3. The J gene is TRBJ1-3, the V gene TRBV7-2; D is unresolved. This CDR3 is 13 amino acids long. CDR1 and CDR2 from the germline V gene are SGHTA and FQGNSA. The V end lost 0 bases, the J end lost 4 bases, and 4 bases lay between the germline ends. Here the CDR3 reads CASSLASGNTIYF. DNA of the CDR3: TGTGCCAGCAGCTTAGCGTCGGGAAACACCATATATTTT. The full variable domain, in which reference TRBV7-2 and TRBJ1-3 provide the parts outside the CDR3, is GAGVSQSPSNKVTEKGKDVELRCDPISGHTALYWYRQSLGQGLEFLIYFQGNSAPDKSGLPSDRFSAERTGGSVSTLTIQRTQQEDSAVYLCASSLASGNTIYFGEGSWLTVV.

The chain has TRBV28 and TRBJ2-3, with D possibly TRBD2 on 5 matching bases. V lost 0 bases and J lost 4, with 14 bases in between. This CDR3 spans 16 amino acids. From germline, CDR1 is MDHEN and CDR2 SYDVKM. The chain's CDR3 is CASSLWVGETSDTQYF. CDR3 bases: TGTGCCAGCAGTTTATGGGTGGGAGAGACATCAGATACGCAGTATTTT.

A few counts support this clone. The J gene is TRBJ1-1, the V gene TRBV19, with D tentatively TRBD1 (5 bases). CDR1 is LNHDA and CDR2 is SQIVND in the germline V gene (reference sequence). V was clipped by 5 bases and J by 11 bases, with 15 bases between them. The CDR3 has 12 residues. CDR3 nucleotide sequence: TGTGCCAGTAGTGCCCCCCCGGGGGAGGCTTTCTTT. Translating gives CASSAPPGEAFF.